The 11 T cell receptor beta chains presented below share a single source sample, sequenced in a study of tumor-infiltrating lymphocytes in primary liver carcinoma (dated by TCRdb to about 2017). Sequencing relied on an Illumina HiSeq 2500. Using a constant-region primer and ProtoScript II reverse transcriptase, TCRbeta-specific cDNA was reverse-transcribed from 400 to 550 ng total RNA. Construction of the TCRbeta libraries relied on three nested rounds of multiplex PCR, following a slightly modified ARM-PCR procedure. Multiplex TRBV1-TRBV30 forward primers and a Cbeta reverse primer were used in the first two PCR rounds, each of which was run for around 9 cycles. TCRdb took the public reads, trimmed them with fastp at Q25, ran MiXCR for clone calling and kept in-frame beta chains. Entries that share a CDR3 protein sequence are merged under the most common genes and DNA. Recorded for this sample are 310,000 or so distinct CDR3 sequences; around 50% of them occurred a single time. Jointly, the top ten make up over 15% of the sample.

Blood RNA was extracted from unsorted whole blood using TRIzol reagent, and germline DNA was obtained with the DNeasy Blood & Tissue kit. What was sequenced was peripheral blood. All receptors come from a woman aged 25 to 45 with primary liver carcinoma and hepatitis B virus infection.

The V gene is TRBV25-1, the J gene TRBJ2-7, with 12 bases lining up with TRBD2. The CDR3 runs 15 residues. Germline CDR1 MGHDK, CDR2 SYGVNS. V was pared by 4 bases and J by 3 bases, with 4 bases of the junction left unmatched. CDR3 DNA: TGTGCCAGCAGTGTTGGGACTAGCGGGCGCTACGAGCAGTACTTC. As protein: CASSVGTSGRYEQYF.

The rearrangement uses TRBV12-3 or TRBV12-4 and TRBJ2-1, with TRBD2 matching over 8 bases. The DNA end lines up better with TRBJ2-7; the J call may be wrong. This CDR3 region has 17 residues. CDR3 loop: CASSLGLVGAPRDEQYF. The CDR3 DNA follows: TGTGCCAGCAGTCTGGGACTAGTGGGAGCTCCCCGGGATGAGCAGTACTTC.

With respect to this clonotype: At one of its ends the junction is not consistent with the germline gene, which may arise from a read error. The chain is built from TRBV7-9 and TRBJ2-7; D is perhaps TRBD2 (5 bases). Germline CDR1 SEHNR, CDR2 FQNEAQ (reference sequence). There are 14 residues in the CDR3. The CDR3 region has the DNA TGTACCAGGAGCGGATTCCCCGGTACCTACGAGCAGCACTTC. Residues: CTRSGFPGTYEQHF.

Regarding this clonotype: This clone may be a read error of a much larger clone one base away. This is likely a read error, given that the CDR3 carries no conserved phenylalanine or tryptophan at its end. This rearrangement joins TRBV6-5 to TRBJ2-7, with D uncertain. The germline V and J ends were trimmed by 6 bases and 5 bases, with 17 bases remaining between them. Germline CDR1 reads MNHEY; CDR2 reads SVGAGI. This CDR3 is 14 amino acids long. CDR3 region: CASRRFLSVDEQYY. CDR3 nucleotide sequence: TGTGCCAGCAGGCGCTTTCTTTCCGTCGACGAGCAGTACTAC.

The J gene is TRBJ2-2, the V gene TRBV4-3; 9 bases match TRBD1. The CDR3 has 16 residues. The germline V gene has CDR1 LGHNA and CDR2 YSLEER. Trimming at V came to 6 bases and at J to 5 bases, leaving 10 bases not matched to a gene. The CDR3 coding sequence is TGCGCCAGCAGAAGGAGTGGGGGACAGGGTACCGGGGAGCTGTTTTTT. As protein: CASRRSGGQGTGELFF.

This chain connects TRBV12-3 or TRBV12-4 to TRBJ2-6; 7 bases are shared with TRBD2. After removal of 7 bases from V and 2 bases from J, the junction contained 2 bases not matched to a gene. CDR3 length: 14 amino acids. The chain's CDR3 is CASTAGAGANVLTF. Written as DNA, the CDR3 is TGTGCCAGCACCGCGGGAGCTGGGGCCAACGTCCTGACTTTC.

This chain uses TRBV6-5 with TRBJ1-1, with 9 nucleotides matching TRBD1. Trimming at V came to 5 bases and at J to 8 bases, leaving 6 bases not matched to a gene. This CDR3 region has 13 residues. Germline loops: CDR1 MNHEY, CDR2 SVGAGI. The CDR3 loop reads CASSRTGETEAFF. Written as DNA, the CDR3 is TGTGCCAGCAGTAGGACAGGGGAAACAGAAGCTTTCTTT.

This clonotype was counted at least ten times. This chain joins TRBV6-1 and TRBJ2-1; 7 bases match TRBD2. The CDR3 consists of 16 residues. CDR1 is MNHNS and CDR2 is SASEGT in the germline V gene. The V segment lost 0 bases and the J segment 9 bases; nucleotides outside the gene matches: 11. CDR3 sequence reads: CASSEAVGGKDSEQFF. As DNA, the CDR3 is TGTGCCAGCAGTGAAGCCGTGGGGGGGAAGGATTCTGAGCAGTTCTTC.

This clonotype showed up just once. The V gene is TRBV12-3 or TRBV12-4, the J gene TRBJ2-1; 9 bases are shared with TRBD2. This CDR3 comprises 16 residues. V gave up 1 base and J gave up 7 bases; unmatched junction bases: 8. The CDR3 loop reads CASSLGLGLAVNEQFF. Here the CDR3 DNA reads TGTGCCAGCAGTTTAGGACTGGGACTAGCCGTAAATGAGCAGTTCTTC.

This clonotype was detected ten times or more. V usage is TRBV12-3 or TRBV12-4 and J usage is TRBJ1-1; D possibly corresponds to TRBD1 (6 bases). The V gene lost 4 bases and the J gene lost 1 base, with 10 bases spanning the gap. The CDR3 extends over 14 amino acids. In nucleotides, the CDR3 is TGTGCCAGCAGTTGGGGGCGGTCGAACACTGAAGCTTTCTTT. It yields the protein CASSWGRSNTEAFF.

This clonotype was picked up many times. V and J are TRBV4-3 and TRBJ2-1; possibly TRBD2 for D (6 bases). Germline V gene sequence: CDR1 LGHNA, CDR2 YSLEER. The CDR3 covers 15 residues. The V end was cut by 1 base, the J end by 7 bases, with 14 bases between. DNA for the CDR3: TGCGCCAGCAGCCAAGGACTAGGGGAAGGGAATGAGCAGTTCTTC. As protein: CASSQGLGEGNEQFF.